This is a list of T cell receptor beta chains from one sample in a study of blood T cell repertoires in COVID-19. Profiled with immunoSEQ multiplex PCR; TCRdb holds only in-frame clones, not every one. The sample gives roughly 250,000 clones, around 83% of which show up once; roughly 12% is in the top ten. Input material: peripheral blood. These receptors all come from a woman aged 55 to 70 with active or convalescent COVID-19. CDR3s include the opening cysteine and the closing phenylalanine or tryptophan. The D gene is left open where the match is weak. Part of the rows lack a size; the others show once, few, many or a class for expanded clones.

J: TRBJ2-3
V: TRBV7-2
D: TRBD1
size: -
length: 19
DNA: TGTGCCAGCAGCTTAGTTCCTGGCCTCCGACAGGGGGAGGCGGATACGCAGTATTTT
CDR3: CASSLVPGLRQGEADTQYF

J: TRBJ2-5
V: TRBV29-1
D: TRBD2
size: -
length: 14
DNA: TGCAGCGTCGTCCTTAGCGGGGGTGGGGAGACCCAGTACTTC
CDR3: CSVVLSGGGETQYF

J: TRBJ2-5
V: TRBV11-2
D: -
size: -
length: 14
DNA: TGTGCCAGCAGCTTAGTTTACAATCAAGAGACCCAGTACTTC
CDR3: CASSLVYNQETQYF

J: TRBJ1-3
V: TRBV5-1
D: -
size: once
length: 16
DNA: TGCGCCAGCAGCCTACCGCAGGGAAGCTCTGGAAACACCATATATTTT
CDR3: CASSLPQGSSGNTIYF

J: TRBJ2-6
V: TRBV7-3
D: -
size: -
length: 16
DNA: TGTGCCAGCAGCTTATCTCCTAGCTCTGGGGCCAACGTCCTGACTTTC
CDR3: CASSLSPSSGANVLTF

J: TRBJ1-2
V: TRBV29-1
D: -
size: -
length: 12
DNA: TGCAGCGTTGACCCGGGACAAGGAGGCTACACCTTC
CDR3: CSVDPGQGGYTF

J: TRBJ1-4
V: TRBV9
D: -
size: -
length: 17
DNA: TGTGCCAGCAGCCCCCGAGGGGGAGAAGCGACTAATGAAAAACTGTTTTTT
CDR3: CASSPRGGEATNEKLFF

J: TRBJ1-5
V: TRBV9
D: TRBD1
size: -
length: 17
DNA: TGTGCCAGCAGCGTAGGTCCCGGGACAGGGGGGCGTCAGCCCCAGCATTTT
CDR3: CASSVGPGTGGRQPQHF

J: TRBJ2-1
V: TRBV24-1
D: -
size: -
length: 16
DNA: TGTGCCACCAGTGATGCTCGCCCAGGGGCCTACAATGAGCAGTTCTTC
CDR3: CATSDARPGAYNEQFF

J: TRBJ2-1
V: TRBV7-9
D: TRBD1
size: -
length: 12
DNA: TGTGCCAGCAGCTGGGGCGGGGACAGGGAGTTCTTC
CDR3: CASSWGGDREFF

J: TRBJ1-2
V: TRBV4-3
D: TRBD1
size: once
length: 18
DNA: TGCGCCAGCAGCCAAGAGCTGTTCGGGACAGGGGATGACTATGGCTACACCTTC
CDR3: CASSQELFGTGDDYGYTF

J: TRBJ2-2
V: TRBV18
D: -
size: -
length: 15
DNA: TGTGCCAGCTCACCATCACGGTATAACACCGGGGAGCTGTTTTTT
CDR3: CASSPSRYNTGELFF

J: TRBJ1-1
V: TRBV3-1/TRBV3-2
D: TRBD1
size: -
length: 15
DNA: TGTGCCAGCAGCCAGGGGGACAGCCGAGGGGCTGAAGCTTTCTTT
CDR3: CASSQGDSRGAEAFF

J: TRBJ1-2
V: TRBV2
D: -
size: -
length: 14
DNA: TGTGCCAGCAGTGGGGGCGGGATCCGCTATGGCTACACCTTC
CDR3: CASSGGGIRYGYTF

J: TRBJ1-2
V: TRBV7-9
D: -
size: -
length: 12
DNA: TGTGCCAGCAGCTTATATTCGGGAGGCTACACCTTC
CDR3: CASSLYSGGYTF

J: TRBJ2-3
V: TRBV11-2
D: -
size: -
length: 15
DNA: TGTGCCAGCAGCTTAGATGCAGGGGTTCCAGATACGCAGTATTTT
CDR3: CASSLDAGVPDTQYF

J: TRBJ2-7
V: TRBV3-1/TRBV3-2
D: -
size: few
length: 14
DNA: TGTGCCAGCACCCAACAAGGGGGTTCGGACGAGCAGTACTTC
CDR3: CASTQQGGSDEQYF

J: TRBJ1-1
V: TRBV5-8
D: TRBD1
size: once
length: 16
DNA: TGTGCCAGCAGCTTGGCTGGGGGGTACAGGGGCCCTGAAGCTTTCTTT
CDR3: CASSLAGGYRGPEAFF

J: TRBJ2-7
V: TRBV11-2
D: TRBD1
size: few
length: 17
DNA: TGTGCCAGCAGCCGAGTCGGGACAGGGGGTTTCTCCTACGAGCAGTACTTC
CDR3: CASSRVGTGGFSYEQYF

J: TRBJ1-2
V: TRBV4-2
D: TRBD1
size: -
length: 19
DNA: TGTGCCAGCAGCCAACGGGACAGAGAGTCGAAGCGAATTAACTATGGCTACACCTTC
CDR3: CASSQRDRESKRINYGYTF

J: TRBJ1-2
V: TRBV9
D: TRBD1
size: -
length: 17
DNA: TGTGCCAGCAGCGTAGGGACATCTGACAGGGGGTACTATGGCTACACCTTC
CDR3: CASSVGTSDRGYYGYTF

J: TRBJ2-3
V: TRBV5-1
D: -
size: -
length: 17
DNA: TGCGCCAGCAGCTTGGGTTCCCCTAGCTATAGCACAGATACGCAGTATTTT
CDR3: CASSLGSPSYSTDTQYF

J: TRBJ1-2
V: TRBV6-6
D: TRBD1
size: -
length: 13
DNA: TGTGCCAGCAGTTTTCAGGGGGACTATGGCTACACCTTC
CDR3: CASSFQGDYGYTF

J: TRBJ1-6
V: TRBV12-3/TRBV12-4
D: -
size: -
length: 13
DNA: TGTGCCAGCAGTTTTCGTCCGACATCACCCCTCCACTTT
CDR3: CASSFRPTSPLHF

J: TRBJ1-1
V: TRBV5-4
D: -
size: once
length: 14
DNA: TGTGCCAGCAGCTTTCCGTCTGGAGGCACTGAAGCTTTCTTT
CDR3: CASSFPSGGTEAFF

J: TRBJ1-5
V: TRBV6-1
D: TRBD1
size: -
length: 13
DNA: TGTGCCAGCAGTGACCAGGGGGGCCAGCCCCAGCATTTT
CDR3: CASSDQGGQPQHF

J: TRBJ1-2
V: TRBV9
D: TRBD1
size: -
length: 16
DNA: TGTGCCAGCAGCGTAGGTACAGGGGGCGCCAACTATGGCTACACCTTC
CDR3: CASSVGTGGANYGYTF

J: TRBJ2-1
V: TRBV7-9
D: TRBD1
size: -
length: 14
DNA: TGTGCCAGTAACCGGGACAGCTCCTACAATGAGCAGTTCTTC
CDR3: CASNRDSSYNEQFF

J: TRBJ1-3
V: TRBV21-1
D: -
size: -
length: 16
DNA: TGTGCCAGCAGCTTACGGGGACAGGGCCTGGGGTGCACCATATATTTT
CDR3: CASSLRGQGLGCTIYF

J: TRBJ2-1
V: TRBV5-1
D: TRBD2
size: -
length: 16
DNA: TGCGCCAGCAGTTTGGTTCGCGGGGGGGCGTACAATGAGCAGTTCTTC
CDR3: CASSLVRGGAYNEQFF

J: TRBJ2-2
V: TRBV30
D: TRBD1
size: -
length: 14
DNA: TGTGCCTGGAGTCGACAGGGGGCCGTCGGGGAGCTGTTTTTT
CDR3: CAWSRQGAVGELFF

J: TRBJ2-3
V: TRBV5-1
D: TRBD2
size: -
length: 17
DNA: TGCGCCAGCAGCGTCGGGACTAGCGGGGGGGGCACAGATACGCAGTATTTT
CDR3: CASSVGTSGGGTDTQYF

J: TRBJ2-5
V: TRBV12-3/TRBV12-4
D: -
size: -
length: 13
DNA: TGTGCCAGCAGAAGACTAGAAGTGGAGACCCAGTACTTC
CDR3: CASRRLEVETQYF

J: TRBJ2-1
V: TRBV4-3
D: -
size: -
length: 15
DNA: TGCGCCAGCAGCCAAGAAACGGGGGACTACAATGAGCAGTTCTTC
CDR3: CASSQETGDYNEQFF

J: TRBJ1-1
V: TRBV7-5
D: -
size: -
length: 15
DNA: TGTGCCAGAAGCCCCCCGTCCTATTTAAACACTGAAGCTTTCTTT
CDR3: CARSPPSYLNTEAFF

J: TRBJ1-6
V: TRBV5-6
D: TRBD1
size: -
length: 14
DNA: TGTGCCAGCAGCTATACAGGGGGCGGCTCACCCCTCCACTTT
CDR3: CASSYTGGGSPLHF

J: TRBJ2-3
V: TRBV6-2/TRBV6-3
D: TRBD2
size: -
length: 16
DNA: TGTGCCAGCAGTCCATTGGCGGGGGGGCACACAGATACGCAGTATTTT
CDR3: CASSPLAGGHTDTQYF

J: TRBJ1-1
V: TRBV5-4
D: TRBD1
size: -
length: 16
DNA: TGTGCCAGCAGCTTGCCCTCGGGACAGGGGTTGCCTGAAGCTTTCTTT
CDR3: CASSLPSGQGLPEAFF

J: TRBJ2-1
V: TRBV6-4
D: TRBD2
size: -
length: 16
DNA: TGTGCCAGCAGCGCCACCGGGACTAGCGGACACAATGAGCAGTTCTTC
CDR3: CASSATGTSGHNEQFF

J: TRBJ2-1
V: TRBV7-9
D: TRBD2
size: -
length: 15
DNA: TGTGCCAGCAGCTTGAGGACTAGCGGCCCCAATGAGCAGTTCTTC
CDR3: CASSLRTSGPNEQFF

J: TRBJ2-1
V: TRBV2
D: TRBD2
size: few
length: 17
DNA: TGTGCCAGCAGTGAAGTAGCGGGACTTAGCTCCTACAATGAGCAGTTCTTC
CDR3: CASSEVAGLSSYNEQFF

J: TRBJ2-1
V: TRBV7-2
D: -
size: -
length: 14
DNA: TGTGCCAGCAGCTCCCAAGCACGAAACAATGAGCAGTTCTTC
CDR3: CASSSQARNNEQFF

J: TRBJ1-2
V: TRBV7-5
D: -
size: -
length: 13
DNA: TGTGCCAGAAGCTTGGACAGGGACAATGGCTACACCTTC
CDR3: CARSLDRDNGYTF

J: TRBJ1-2
V: TRBV18
D: -
size: few
length: 14
DNA: TGTGCCAGCTCACCCCGGGACAACCACTATGGCTACACCTTC
CDR3: CASSPRDNHYGYTF

J: TRBJ1-1
V: TRBV30
D: -
size: once
length: 13
DNA: TGTGCCTGGAGTGGGACAGCGAACACTGAAGCTTTCTTT
CDR3: CAWSGTANTEAFF

J: TRBJ2-6
V: TRBV9
D: -
size: -
length: 16
DNA: TGTGCCAGCAGCCCCACGAGGCAGTCTGGGGCCAACGTCCTGACTTTC
CDR3: CASSPTRQSGANVLTF

J: TRBJ1-1
V: TRBV11-2
D: TRBD1
size: -
length: 13
DNA: TGTGCCAGCAGCTTTTCAGGGGGCACTGAAGCTTTCTTT
CDR3: CASSFSGGTEAFF

J: TRBJ2-7
V: TRBV6-5
D: -
size: -
length: 14
DNA: TGTGCCAGCAGTTACGAAAGCCGGAGGGACGAGCAGTACTTC
CDR3: CASSYESRRDEQYF